Below, 19 T cell receptor beta chains from the same sample are listed, as sequenced in a study of cytomegalovirus exposure and HLA in healthy donors. A multiplex PCR was run with 60 Vbeta primers and 13 Jbeta primers. The method was immunoSEQ multiplex PCR; TCRdb's version includes in-frame clones alone and lacks a portion of them. The repertoire holds 110,000 to 150,000 clones, with about four fifths as singletons. The sample consisted of PBMCs. These receptors originate from a middle-aged man in good health and CMV-seropositive.

The chain combines TRBV2 with TRBJ2-1; 13 nucleotides align to TRBD2. V trimming: 7 bases; J trimming: 4 bases; junction bases outside the gene matches: 16. Germline V gene sequence: CDR1 SNHLY, CDR2 FYNNEI. The CDR3 is 19 residues long. The CDR3 DNA reads TGTGCCAGCACCCCGGGACTAGCGGGACTTGATATTGCGTACAATGAGCAGTTCTTC. Translated: CASTPGLAGLDIAYNEQFF.

This sequence joins TRBV27 and TRBJ2-1; D remains unclear. V lost 8 bases, J lost 6 bases, and 8 bases lay in between. Germline lookup yields CDR1 MNHEY and CDR2 SMNVEV (reference sequence). CDR3 length equals 11 residues. The CDR3 sequence is CASFVGNEQFF. In nucleotides, the CDR3 is TGTGCCAGCTTTGTCGGCAATGAGCAGTTCTTC.

V and J are TRBV29-1 and TRBJ2-5, with TRBD1 matching 8 bases. This CDR3 is built from 16 residues. Per germline, CDR1 SQVTM and CDR2 ANQGSEA. V gave up 5 bases and J gave up 6 bases; unmatched junction bases: 17. The CDR3 is CSVQGKPGQGIQTQYF. As DNA, the CDR3 is TGCAGCGTTCAAGGAAAGCCCGGACAGGGAATTCAGACCCAGTACTTC.

Comments on this clone: This sample also contains other DNA sequences that code for the same CDR3. The chain has TRBV27 and TRBJ1-2; D call uncertain. The CDR3 length is 13 residues. Germline CDR1 is MNHEY and CDR2 is SMNVEV (reference sequence). Trimming shortened V by 3 bases and J by 6 bases, and 11 bases separated the two germline ends. CDR3 sequence reads: CASSFRGLNGYTF. In DNA form, the CDR3 reads TGTGCCAGCAGTTTCAGAGGGTTGAATGGCTACACCTTC.

The chain couples TRBV28 to TRBJ1-2; D is perhaps TRBD1 (6 bases). The CDR3 covers 13 residues. Per germline, CDR1 MDHEN and CDR2 SYDVKM. The germline V and J ends were trimmed by 3 bases and 7 bases, with 12 bases remaining between them. Here the CDR3 DNA reads TGTGCCAGCAGTTTCATGAGGGGGGGTGGCTACACCTTC. Translation gives CASSFMRGGGYTF.

V usage is TRBV7-2 and J usage is TRBJ1-2, with 9 bases fitting TRBD1. The germline V gene encodes CDR1 SGHTA and CDR2 FQGNSA. After removal of 5 bases from V and 8 bases from J, the junction contained 6 bases not matched to a gene. The CDR3 loop spans 13 amino acids. CDR3 in DNA: TGTGCCAGCAGCATTGGACAGGGGAGGGGCTACACCTTC. As protein: CASSIGQGRGYTF.

V and J are TRBV5-8 and TRBJ1-5; D gene ambiguous. The CDR3 extends over 15 amino acids. CDR1 and CDR2 (germline): SGHTS, YDEGEE. Trimming stripped 2 bases from V and 4 bases from J, with 13 bases between. CDR3 sequence (DNA): TGTGCCAGCAGCTTAAAGTGGGCCAGTAATCAGCCCCAGCATTTT. It is translated as CASSLKWASNQPQHF. Looking up the rest from reference TRBV5-8 and TRBJ1-5 gives the full variable domain: EAGVTQSPTHLIKTRGQQATLRCSPISGHTSVYWYQQALGLGLQFLLWYDEGEERNRGNFPPRFSGRQFPNYSSELNVNALELEDSALYLCASSLKWASNQPQHFGDGTRLSIL.

On this clone itself: The junction shows a germline mismatch at one end, possibly a read error. The sample has other DNA sequences that encode this CDR3 too. J is TRBJ1-6 and V is TRBV30; no reliable D call. Germline CDR1 is GTSNPN and CDR2 is SVGIG (reference sequence). The CDR3 has 14 residues. CDR3 in amino acids: CAWSVDIGFSPLHF. CDR3 in DNA: TGCGCCTGGAGTGTAGACATTGGGTTTTCACCCCTCCACTTT.

The gene calls are TRBV13 and TRBJ2-7; 14 positions match TRBD2. V lost 4 bases, J lost 6 bases, and 5 bases stayed unmatched. Germline assignment: CDR1 PRHDT and CDR2 FYEKMQ (reference sequence). The CDR3 is 15 residues long. The CDR3 nucleotides read TGTGCCAGCAGCTGGGGACTAGCGGGAGTGGTCGAGCAGTACTTC. It codes for CASSWGLAGVVEQYF.

The chain couples TRBV5-4 to TRBJ1-2; D uncertain. Trimming took off 4 bases at V and 6 bases at J, with 13 bases between the two ends. The germline gives CDR1 SGHNT, CDR2 YYREEE (reference sequence). This CDR3 is 13 amino acids long. In DNA form, the CDR3 reads TGTGCCAGCAGCCGCGAATACAGTGATGGCTACACCTTC. Translating gives CASSREYSDGYTF.

This CDR3 reads CASSVYRGPANSPLHF. CDR3 nucleotides: TGTGCCAGCAGTGTATACAGGGGGCCGGCTAATTCACCCCTCCACTTT. The chain employs TRBV6-1 and TRBJ1-6; 9 positions agree with TRBD1. The CDR3 is 16 amino acids. Germline V gives CDR1 MNHNS, CDR2 SASEGT. V gave up 4 bases and J gave up 6 bases; unmatched junction bases: 7.

The chain links TRBV20-1 to TRBJ1-1, with D uncertain. The CDR3 is 11 residues long. Germline CDR1 and CDR2: DFQATT and SNEGSKA (reference sequence). CDR3 sequence (DNA): TGCAGCCCGCGGGGGAACACTGAAGCTTTCTTT. It codes for CSPRGNTEAFF.

V gene TRBV7-3 combines with J gene TRBJ1-1; a possible D gene is TRBD1 (6 bases). The CDR3 totals 14 residues. Trimming left V 5 bases short and J 1 base short, with 11 bases between. Germline-derived CDR1 and CDR2 are SGHTA and FQGTGA. CDR3 sequence: CASSPTGPNTEAFF. The CDR3 DNA sequence: TGTGCCAGCAGCCCAACAGGGCCGAACACTGAAGCTTTCTTT.

The gene calls are TRBV30 and TRBJ2-7, with 9 bases that match TRBD1. The V segment lost 0 bases and the J segment 5 bases; nucleotides outside the gene matches: 5. The CDR3 contains 14 residues. Per germline, CDR1 GTSNPN and CDR2 SVGIG (reference sequence). CDR3 DNA sequence: TGTGCCTGGAGTGTAGGACAGGGGATGGACGAGCAGTACTTC. It yields the protein CAWSVGQGMDEQYF.

V is TRBV27 and J is TRBJ1-2; tentative D call: TRBD1 (5 bases). Trimming removed 3 bases from V and 5 bases from J, with 13 bases in between. The V gene's germline CDR1 is MNHEY and CDR2 SMNVEV (reference sequence). CDR3 length: 14 residues. The CDR3 here is CASSFSRVWYGYTF. The CDR3 DNA reads TGTGCCAGCAGTTTCTCCAGGGTGTGGTATGGCTACACCTTC.

The chain couples TRBV18 to TRBJ2-5, with a possible D match to TRBD1 (6 bases). The CDR3 contains 13 residues. The ends were cut back, 5 bases at V and 4 bases at J, with 11 bases in the middle. Germline CDR1 is KGHSH and CDR2 is LQKENI. CDR3 sequence (DNA): TGTGCCAGCTCAGAGCAGGGGCGAGAGACCCAGTACTTC. Translated, it gives CASSEQGRETQYF.

The chain is built from TRBV4-1 and TRBJ1-5; TRBD1 matches at 9 bases. Germline V gene lookup returns CDR1 MGHRA and CDR2 YSYEKL. The CDR3 is 15 residues long. V shed 1 base, J shed 6 bases, and the junction held 4 bases outside the gene matches. CDR3 nucleotides: TGCGCCAGCAGCCAAGGGGACAGGGATGGTCAGCCCCAGCATTTT. Translated: CASSQGDRDGQPQHF.

This sequence joins TRBV27 and TRBJ1-1; 7 nucleotides align to TRBD1. Germline CDR1 reads MNHEY; CDR2 reads SMNVEV (reference sequence). V lost 6 bases to trimming and J lost 2 bases; unmatched junction nucleotides: 9. This CDR3 has 15 amino acids. In nucleotides, the CDR3 is TGTGCCAGCAGACTAAACCGGGACAGCAACACTGAAGCTTTCTTT. Amino acids: CASRLNRDSNTEAFF.

The chain joins TRBV6-5 to TRBJ2-7; 10 nucleotides line up with TRBD1. CDR3 size: 13 residues. Germline-derived CDR1 and CDR2 are MNHEY and SVGAGI. V was clipped by 5 bases and J by 4 bases; unmatched bases: 2. CDR3 DNA sequence: TGTGCCAGCAGTCGGGACAGGGGATACGAGCAGTACTTC. Its protein is CASSRDRGYEQYF.